This T cell receptor (beta chain) was observed in a study of blood T cell repertoires in COVID-19. Study-wide background: Researchers got acute and convalescent COVID-19 samples from the United States, Italy and Spain. Nucleic acid was either cDNA or gDNA, and it came from T cells, B-cell-depleted T cells, or PBMCs.

V lost 4 bases and J lost 1; bases outside the gene matches: 8. Germline loops: CDR1 MNHEY, CDR2 SMNVEV (reference sequence). The CDR3 contains 17 residues. The assay was immunoSEQ multiplex PCR, and TCRdb's table has in-frame clones only and misses some. The sample includes tens of thousands of clones, 75% to 90% of them seen just once. Sequencing was performed on peripheral blood. This receptor was taken from an elderly woman with active or convalescent COVID-19. The chain recombines TRBV27 with TRBJ1-1; 11 nucleotides match TRBD1. The CDR3 spells CASSSRTGGVPNTEAFF. CDR3 nucleotides: TGTGCCAGCAGTTCCCGGACAGGGGGCGTTCCGAACACTGAAGCTTTCTTT.